This TCR beta chain emerged from a study of beta chain features in type 1 diabetes. General study results and limits: Moderate but significant shortening of TCRB CDR3s was recorded in all four CD4+ subsets from Type 1 diabetes patients.

Expressed TCRB transcripts got sequenced, as all isolated RNA was reverse transcribed. Profiling relied on immunoSEQ multiplex PCR, and the TCRdb table lists in-frame clones only, not all of them. The table records roughly 260,000 clones, roughly a tenth of them present only once. CDR1 is MDHEN and CDR2 is SYDVKM in the germline V gene. The V gene end was trimmed by 4 bases and the J gene end by 3 bases; junction bases not matched to a gene: 8. The CDR3 has 17 amino acids. This clone was seen a few times. Its antigen is as yet unknown. The sequencing input was naive CD4+ T cells from blood. J is TRBJ2-2 and V is TRBV28; 10 bases are shared with TRBD1. This clonotype originated in a man aged 25 to 40 with type 1 diabetes. The CDR3 coding sequence is TGTGCCAGCAGTTCACGTATAGGACAGGGGGACACCGGGGAGCTGTTTTTT. This gives the protein CASSSRIGQGDTGELFF.